One and the same sample provided the 29 T cell receptor beta chains below, sequenced in a study of spatial heterogeneity in lung cancer. TCRdb called the 5' RACE reads again in MiXCR, with one record for every CDR3 protein. The repertoire includes roughly 40,000 distinct CDR3 sequences, about 6.5% of them detected once, and about 40% sits in the top ten. Documented time point: sample taken at primary tumor resection. Sequencing was performed on PBMCs, taken at surgery. The receptors shown here come from a female donor with early-stage non-small cell lung cancer.

This clonotype was counted at least ten times. The chain is built from TRBV10-1 and TRBJ2-4; the D gene is possibly TRBD1 (6 bases). V lost 4 bases and J 4 bases, leaving 8 bases between the germline ends. The CDR3 length is 13 residues. Per germline, CDR1 WNHNN and CDR2 SYGVQD (reference sequence). CDR3 in DNA: TGCGCCAGCAGTGGGGGGCAGAAAAACATTCAGTACTTC. Protein sequence: CASSGGQKNIQYF.

V is TRBV4-2 and J is TRBJ2-7, with a possible D match to TRBD2 (6 bases). The CDR3 consists of 13 residues. The V end lost 4 bases, the J end lost 7 bases, and 14 bases lay between the germline ends. Germline values: CDR1 LGHNA, CDR2 YNFKEQ. CDR3 loop: CASSPAGSGEQYF. CDR3 nucleotides: TGTGCCAGCAGCCCGGCGGGGTCGGGGGAGCAGTACTTC.

This clonotype was recorded at least ten times. This sequence joins TRBV20-1 and TRBJ1-1; 9 nucleotides align to TRBD1. Germline lookup yields CDR1 DFQATT and CDR2 SNEGSKA (reference sequence). The CDR3 length is 16 residues. Losses at the gene ends were 0 bases for V and 5 bases for J; bases not matched to a gene: 10. The chain's CDR3 is CSARDKGTGLRTEAFF. The CDR3 DNA follows: TGCAGTGCTAGAGATAAGGGGACAGGGCTAAGGACTGAAGCTTTCTTT.

This clonotype was observed a few times. The chain links TRBV6-1 to TRBJ2-2; D possibly uses TRBD1 or TRBD2 (5 bases each). CDR1 and CDR2 (germline): MNHNS, SASEGT. The CDR3 consists of 15 residues. V lost 8 bases and J 3 bases, leaving 16 bases between the germline ends. This chain's CDR3 is CASAGQGAYTGELFF. CDR3 nucleotide sequence: TGTGCCAGCGCCGGCCAGGGAGCCTACACCGGGGAGCTGTTTTTT.

The V and J genes are TRBV2 and TRBJ2-7; TRBD2 matches at 10 bases. Germline assignment: CDR1 SNHLY and CDR2 FYNNEI. The CDR3 is 16 residues long. V trimming: 2 bases; J trimming: 0 bases; junction bases outside the gene matches: 4. The CDR3 nucleotides read TGTGCCAGCAGTGAATGGACTAGCGGAAGCTCCTACGAGCAGTACTTC. Its protein product is CASSEWTSGSSYEQYF.

The chain employs TRBV6-2 or TRBV6-3 and TRBJ2-1; D is possibly TRBD2 (6 bases). Germline CDR1 and CDR2: MNHEY and SVGEGT. V lost 0 bases and J lost 0, with 6 bases in between. The CDR3 extends over 15 amino acids. The CDR3 region has the DNA TGTGCCAGCAGTTACTCGCGGGGCTCCTACAATGAGCAGTTCTTC. Encoded protein: CASSYSRGSYNEQFF.

This clonotype was counted at least ten times. This sequence joins TRBV6-6 and TRBJ1-1; D is ambiguous. Germline CDR1 and CDR2: MNHNY and SVGAGI (reference sequence). The length of the CDR3 is 12 residues. V shed 6 bases and J shed 2 bases, with 7 bases lying between them. In DNA, the CDR3 is TGTGCCAGCAGGACCGTAAACACTGAAGCTTTCTTT. Protein product: CASRTVNTEAFF.

This clonotype was observed at least ten times. This chain connects TRBV18 to TRBJ2-3; 8 bases align to TRBD1. The CDR3 is 14 residues long. Germline lookup yields CDR1 KGHSH and CDR2 LQKENI. The junction had 3 bases not matched to a gene; V was cut back by 2 bases and J by 5 bases. CDR3 residues: CASSPADRGDTQYF. CDR3 DNA: TGTGCCAGCTCACCAGCCGACAGGGGAGATACGCAGTATTTT. The whole variable domain, remainder taken from reference TRBV18 and TRBJ2-3, is NAGVMQNPRHLVRRRGQEARLRCSPMKGHSHVYWYRQLPEEGLKFMVYLQKENIIDESGMPKERFSAEFPKEGPSILRIQQVVRGDSAAYFCASSPADRGDTQYFGPGTRLTVL.

In its sample, this clonotype was seen many times. V is TRBV19 and J is TRBJ2-7, with TRBD1 as a possible D gene (6 bases). The CDR3 runs 13 residues. CDR1 and CDR2 from the germline V gene are LNHDA and SQIVND (reference sequence). V lost 3 bases and J lost 3, with 9 bases in between. The CDR3 sequence is CASSIGQNYEQYF. The CDR3 region has the DNA TGTGCCAGTAGTATCGGACAGAACTACGAGCAGTACTTC.

This clonotype has at least ten counts. The chain carries TRBV2 and TRBJ1-2; D is undetermined. Per the germline V gene, CDR1 is SNHLY and CDR2 is FYNNEI. The CDR3 covers 15 residues. V was cut by 6 bases and J by 3 bases, with 17 bases left in between. The CDR3 DNA follows: TGTGCCAGCAGGCGTCAGCCAGGATTCTACTATGGCTACACCTTC. As protein: CASRRQPGFYYGYTF.

The sample holds a few counts of this clonotype. The rearrangement uses TRBV9 and TRBJ2-1; 10 bases are a match to TRBD2. The junction had 3 bases not matched to a gene; V was cut back by 0 bases and J by 6 bases. The CDR3 covers 15 residues. Germline values: CDR1 SGDLS, CDR2 YYNGEE. The CDR3 coding sequence is TGTGCCAGCAGCGTAGCAGCGGGGGGGCGCAATGAGCAGTTCTTC. This codes for CASSVAAGGRNEQFF. The whole variable domain, remainder taken from reference TRBV9 and TRBJ2-1, is DSGVTQTPKHLITATGQRVTLRCSPRSGDLSVYWYQQSLDQGLQFLIQYYNGEERAKGNILERFSAQQFPDLHSELNLSSLELGDSALYFCASSVAAGGRNEQFFGPGTRLTVL.

This clonotype was recorded many times. V is TRBV6-1 and J is TRBJ1-1; the match to TRBD1 covers 9 bases. Unmatched junction bases numbered 2, after V lost 5 bases and J lost 1 base. This CDR3 is built from 14 residues. The germline CDR1 and CDR2 sequences are MNHNS and SASEGT. This chain's CDR3 is CASSWDRENTEAFF. The CDR3 nucleotides read TGTGCCAGCAGTTGGGACAGGGAGAACACTGAAGCTTTCTTT.

This clonotype was detected ten times or more. This chain links TRBV18 with TRBJ2-1; TRBD1 matches at 9 bases. Unmatched junction bases numbered 12, after V lost 4 bases and J lost 8 bases. CDR1 is KGHSH, CDR2 LQKENI, per germline. The CDR3 extends over 16 amino acids. The CDR3 DNA sequence: TGTGCCAGCTCACGACGACAGGGGGTCATGGTCGATGAGCAGTTCTTC. This gives the protein CASSRRQGVMVDEQFF. The entire variable domain, with the rest obtained from reference TRBV18 and TRBJ2-1, is as follows: NAGVMQNPRHLVRRRGQEARLRCSPMKGHSHVYWYRQLPEEGLKFMVYLQKENIIDESGMPKERFSAEFPKEGPSILRIQQVVRGDSAAYFCASSRRQGVMVDEQFFGPGTRLTVL.

Many counts were recorded for this clonotype. This chain joins TRBV4-3 and TRBJ1-2; 7 positions agree with TRBD1. V was clipped by 1 base and J by 6 bases; unmatched bases: 11. Germline V CDR1 and CDR2: LGHNA, YSLEER. The CDR3 totals 16 residues. The CDR3 coding sequence is TGCGCCAGCAGCCAAGGATTTGGACAGGTCAAGGATGGCTACACCTTC. This codes for CASSQGFGQVKDGYTF.

This clonotype was picked up many times. The rearrangement links TRBV4-2 to TRBJ2-2; 10 bases are a match to TRBD2. The CDR3 has 17 residues. Per germline, CDR1 LGHNA and CDR2 YNFKEQ. The J segment lost 1 base and the V segment lost 3 bases, leaving 5 bases of the junction unmatched. The chain's CDR3 is CASSHPSGGLNTGELFF. In DNA, the CDR3 is TGTGCCAGCAGCCACCCTAGCGGGGGACTGAACACCGGGGAGCTGTTTTTT.

The chain links TRBV28 to TRBJ2-1; 8 bases are a match to TRBD1. This CDR3 is built from 17 residues. Germline V gene lookup returns CDR1 MDHEN and CDR2 SYDVKM. V dropped 8 bases and J dropped 5; count of bases not matched to a gene: 17. This chain's CDR3 is CASLALEGAGGHNEQFF. Written as DNA, the CDR3 is TGTGCCAGCCTTGCCCTGGAGGGGGCAGGGGGCCACAATGAGCAGTTCTTC.

This clonotype was counted at least ten times. The chain links TRBV12-3 or TRBV12-4 to TRBJ1-5, with no clear D. The CDR3 has 13 amino acids. With 6 bases removed from V and 3 bases from J, the gap between germline ends came to 9 bases. Here the CDR3 reads CASRAGLNQPQHF. The CDR3 coding sequence is TGTGCCAGCAGGGCCGGGCTCAATCAGCCCCAGCATTTT.

This clonotype was seen a handful of times. CDR3 residues: CASSFSETLASGNTIYF. The CDR3 region has the DNA TGTGCCAGCAGCTTCTCGGAGACCTTAGCCTCTGGAAACACCATATATTTT. This chain joins TRBV7-2 and TRBJ1-3; unclear D gene. The CDR3 has 17 residues. The V end lost 3 bases, the J end lost 0 bases, and 15 bases lay between the germline ends. CDR1 and CDR2 from the germline V gene are SGHTA and FQGNSA.

This clonotype was detected ten times or more. V is TRBV2 and J is TRBJ2-3; no definite D call. The germline gives CDR1 SNHLY, CDR2 FYNNEI. Trimming took off 6 bases at V and 4 bases at J, with 5 bases between the two ends. The length of the CDR3 is 11 residues. The DNA of the CDR3 is TGTGCCAGCAGGAGGTCAGATACGCAGTATTTT. It yields the protein CASRRSDTQYF.

The chain couples TRBV28 to TRBJ1-2, with D tentatively TRBD1 (5 bases). The CDR3 runs to 14 residues. V was cut by 6 bases and J by 4 bases, with 15 bases left in between. The V gene's germline CDR1 is MDHEN and CDR2 SYDVKM. The CDR3 DNA reads TGTGCCAGCAGCCCCCCGGGCAGGGCCTATGGCTACACCTTC. This gives the protein CASSPPGRAYGYTF.

At least ten counts were recorded for this clonotype. The J gene is TRBJ2-5, the V gene TRBV12-3 or TRBV12-4; D gene unclear. CDR3 length: 14 residues. V was trimmed by 4 bases and J by 5 bases, leaving 14 bases between them. DNA for the CDR3: TGTGCCAGCAGTTGGCAAGGGTTGAAGGAGACCCAGTACTTC. Translating it yields CASSWQGLKETQYF.

The chain recombines TRBV2 with TRBJ1-3; 8 bases map to TRBD1. Unmatched junction bases numbered 4, after V lost 6 bases and J lost 9 bases. The CDR3 has 12 residues. The germline V gene has CDR1 SNHLY and CDR2 FYNNEI. CDR3 sequence (DNA): TGTGCCAGCAGAAGACAGGGGACCACCATATATTTT. It translates to CASRRQGTTIYF.

This clonotype was seen at least ten times. This sequence joins TRBV7-9 and TRBJ2-7; D call uncertain. This CDR3 has 15 residues. V was cut by 5 bases and J by 0 bases, with 14 bases left in between. Germline CDR1 is SEHNR and CDR2 is FQNEAQ (reference sequence). The CDR3 DNA reads as TGTGCCAGCAGCCCCCGACTGGAGCGCTCCTACGAGCAGTACTTC. Translation: CASSPRLERSYEQYF.

Many counts were recorded for this clonotype. The chain recombines TRBV7-2 with TRBJ1-1; the match to TRBD1 covers 8 bases. This CDR3 has 13 amino acids. The V and J ends lost 4 bases and 5 bases, in that order; junction bases with no gene match: 3. Germline assignment: CDR1 SGHTA and CDR2 FQGNSA. CDR3 DNA: TGTGCCAGCAGCTCGGACAGGGAAACTGAAGCTTTCTTT. This translates into CASSSDRETEAFF.

A few counts support this clonotype. The chain combines TRBV6-6 with TRBJ1-5; weak D call: TRBD1 (5 bases). V was pared by 5 bases and J by 3 bases, with 11 bases between. The germline CDR1 and CDR2 sequences are MNHNY and SVGAGI (reference sequence). This CDR3 region has 14 residues. In nucleotides, the CDR3 is TGTGCCAGCAGTAAAGACAGCGTCAATCAGCCCCAGCATTTT. Amino acid sequence: CASSKDSVNQPQHF.

On this clonotype itself: This is likely a read error, given that the CDR3 carries no conserved phenylalanine or tryptophan at its end. This rearrangement joins TRBV5-1 to TRBJ2-3, with a possible D match to TRBD2 (5 bases). The CDR3 is 14 amino acids. Germline-derived CDR1 and CDR2 are SGHRS and YFSETQ. Deletions cut 4 bases from V and 2 bases from J, with 11 bases between. The CDR3 nucleotides read TGCGCCAGCAGCCGGGATAGACCCACAGATACGCAGTATATT. This encodes CASSRDRPTDTQYI.

This clonotype was found many times. The rearrangement links TRBV20-1 to TRBJ1-5; 7 bases line up with TRBD1. The V gene's germline CDR1 is DFQATT and CDR2 SNEGSKA (reference sequence). There are 14 residues in the CDR3. Losses at the gene ends were 4 bases for V and 5 bases for J; bases not matched to a gene: 8. The chain's CDR3 is CSATDRVRYQPQHF. In DNA form, the CDR3 reads TGCAGTGCTACCGACAGGGTACGGTATCAGCCCCAGCATTTT.

The chain joins TRBV28 to TRBJ2-7; no reliable D call. Between the trimmed V and J ends, which lost 8 bases and 1 base, there was a span of 18 bases. Germline CDR1 is MDHEN and CDR2 is SYDVKM. The CDR3 runs to 15 residues. DNA of the CDR3: TGTGCCAGCTCCAAAAGGGCAGGCCTATCCTACGAGCAGTACTTC. Its protein product is CASSKRAGLSYEQYF. Looking up the rest from reference TRBV28 and TRBJ2-7 gives the full variable domain: DVKVTQSSRYLVKRTGEKVFLECVQDMDHENMFWYRQDPGLGLRLIYFSYDVKMKEKGDIPEGYSVSREKKERFSLILESASTNQTSMYLCASSKRAGLSYEQYFGPGTRLTVT.

This clonotype appeared many times. The CDR3 region is CSARPPGGAETQYF. DNA of the CDR3: TGCAGTGCTAGACCCCCAGGAGGGGCGGAGACCCAGTACTTC. The rearrangement joins TRBV20-1 to TRBJ2-5; the D gene is possibly TRBD2 (6 bases). The CDR3 extends over 14 amino acids. In germline, CDR1 is DFQATT, CDR2 SNEGSKA (reference sequence). The germline V and J ends were trimmed by 2 bases and 5 bases, with 15 bases remaining between them.